This T cell receptor beta chain comes out of a study of blood T cell repertoires in COVID-19 (dated by TCRdb to the early 2020s). As for the study more broadly: Samples from collaborators originated in the United States, Italy and Spain and spanned both the acute and convalescent phases of COVID-19. The material from the prospective study consisted of cDNA or gDNA derived from T cells, B-cell-depleted T cells, or PBMCs. The dataset comprised deeply sampled blood TCRbeta repertoires from subjects exposed to, actively infected with, or recovered from COVID-19. A freely available public database, intended as a resource for researchers studying the immune response to SARS-CoV-2, is where the repertoires were released. The samples were drawn from the first 160 participants of the ongoing ImmuneRACE study and from 1,254 subjects provided by 6 global collaborators. Sample metadata almost always included a de-identified subject ID, COVID-19 status, age in years and sex. Where available, HLA class I and class II types were obtained from metadata supplied by the sample provider rather than from assay-based typing. On the study overall, not on this receptor specifically: Clinical and demographic metadata were provided uncurated, with the amount varying by source and participant.

This clone was picked up a small number of times. Its antigen is not yet known. No base-level quality is on record; no much larger clone is a single base apart. Each collaborating institution followed its own protocols to collect whole blood in K2EDTA tubes. For TCRbeta analysis, collaborators shipped samples as frozen whole blood, isolated PBMCs, or DNA extracted from either of those sample types. The CDR3 runs 12 amino acids, cysteine and phenylalanine included. The retained sequence is limited to the CDR3, 36 bases, with the frame set at the first base. V lost 5 bases and J lost 11 bases, and the count of bases not matched to a germline gene is 5. CDR1 and CDR2 (LNHDA, SQIVND) derive from the germline V gene (reference sequence). The immunoSEQ Assay, a bias-controlled multiplex PCR, was used to amplify TCRbeta CDR3 regions from genomic DNA. In the paper's pipeline: Within the assay, amplification of reference gene primers was used to estimate how many nucleated cells each sample contained. Sequence reads were collapsed and filtered to measure the absolute abundance of every unique TCRbeta CDR3 rearrangement. Productive Simpson clonality was computed per sample as the square root of Simpson's diversity index over productive rearrangements. TCRdb carries this immuneACCESS record with in-frame sequences only. Its versions omit some clonotypes, under half of them owing to an unresolved V gene in the studies checked, with the rest unexplained. The V and J calls and clone size come from that table; D and trimming were worked out from the DNA. The sample profile shows about 230,000 clones; around four fifths of them were found once. Together, the top ten hold around 2.6% of the sample.

In this chain, TRBV19 is recombined with TRBJ2-7, and 11 bases in between align with TRBD1. The source material was peripheral blood. This clonotype was obtained from a woman between 70 and 85 years old with active or convalescent COVID-19. CDR3 sequence: CASSQDRGPKYF. The sequenced DNA: TGTGCCAGTAGTCAGGACAGGGGGCCCAAGTACTTC.